Following are 9 T cell receptor beta chains from one sample sequenced in a study of regulatory T cells in long-lasting Graves disease. Regarding time point: persistent/refractory GD, antithyroid drugs over 5 years with positive TRAb. From RNA extracted from PBMCs, the TCR library was made. Investigators prepared the TCR beta libraries by applying iRepertoire HTBI primers and Arm-PCR of CDR3 regions. TCRdb processed the multiplex PCR reads anew with MiXCR; each CDR3 protein has one entry. The sample holds about 660,000 distinct CDR3 sequences, around 30% seen once. The specimen was peripheral blood mononuclear cells (PBMCs), collected when the disease was refractory, from a patient treated with antithyroid drugs. The receptors originated from a female donor with Graves disease.

This clonotype was seen repeatedly, ten times or more. The chain recombines TRBV6-1 with TRBJ2-7; D may correspond to TRBD1 or TRBD2 (5 bases each). The CDR3 is 13 residues long. Germline V gene sequence: CDR1 MNHNS, CDR2 SASEGT. V was shortened by 7 bases and J by 6 bases, with 16 bases between the two germline ends. CDR3: CASTRDGSSEQYF. As DNA, the CDR3 is TGTGCCAGCACAAGGGACGGGTCCAGCGAGCAGTACTTC.

This clonotype appeared a few times. The rearrangement uses TRBV14 and TRBJ2-5; 9 bases are a match to TRBD1. V gave up 4 bases and J gave up 9 bases; unmatched junction bases: 9. CDR1 is SGHDN, CDR2 FVKESK, per germline. The CDR3 spans 14 residues. The CDR3 nucleotides read TGTGCCAGCAGCCGAGGACAGGGGCTACCCGCCCAGTACTTC. The encoded protein is CASSRGQGLPAQYF.

This clonotype was counted once. This chain joins TRBV28 and TRBJ2-3; possible D gene TRBD2, 6 bases. Germline V CDR1 and CDR2: MDHEN, SYDVKM. The CDR3 is made up of 15 amino acids. V dropped 5 bases and J dropped 0 bases, with 12 bases sitting between them. CDR3 nucleotides: TGTGCCAGCAGTCTCATACGGGGGAGCACAGATACGCAGTATTTT. This gives the protein CASSLIRGSTDTQYF.

The chain joins TRBV6-2 or TRBV6-3 to TRBJ2-7, with 11 bases that match TRBD2. The CDR3 is 15 residues long. With 6 bases clipped from V and 6 bases from J, the junction kept 10 bases outside the gene matches. The germline CDR1 and CDR2 sequences are MNHEY and SVGEGT. The DNA of the CDR3 is TGTGCCAGCAGAGCACTCGGGACTAGCGGCCGCGAGCAGTACTTC. Its protein product is CASRALGTSGREQYF.

This clonotype showed up many times. This chain joins TRBV12-3 or TRBV12-4 and TRBJ1-4; possibly TRBD1 for D (5 bases). Trimming took off 3 bases at V and 7 bases at J, with 18 bases between the two ends. This CDR3 spans 16 amino acids. CDR3: CASSFPEGRVGEKLFF. In DNA, the CDR3 is TGTGCCAGCAGTTTTCCCGAGGGCAGGGTGGGTGAAAAACTGTTTTTT.

This clonotype was found many times. The genes are TRBV2 and TRBJ2-2, with TRBD1 matching 12 bases. CDR1 SNHLY and CDR2 FYNNEI come from the germline V gene. Trimming removed 0 bases from V and 4 bases from J; junction bases left unmatched: 3. The CDR3 is made up of 17 amino acids. DNA of the CDR3: TGTGCCAGCAGTGAAGCGCTGGGACAGGGGGCCACCGGGGAGCTGTTTTTT. Translated, it gives CASSEALGQGATGELFF. Variable domain in full (rest from reference TRBV2 and TRBJ2-2): EPEVTQTPSHQVTQMGQEVILRCVPISNHLYFYWYRQILGQKVEFLVSFYNNEISEKSEIFDDQFSVERPDGSNFTLKIRSTKLEDSAMYFCASSEALGQGATGELFFGEGSRLTVL.

The gene calls are TRBV11-2 and TRBJ2-7; D is uncertain. V gave up 5 bases and J gave up 4 bases, with 15 bases separating them. This CDR3 comprises 14 residues. The V gene's germline CDR1 is SGHAT and CDR2 FQNNGV. CDR3 sequence: CASSAPASVYEQYF. Written as DNA, the CDR3 is TGTGCCAGCAGCGCCCCCGCCTCGGTGTACGAGCAGTACTTC.

This clonotype was seen many times. This rearrangement joins TRBV2 to TRBJ1-6, with 8 bases fitting TRBD1. V dropped 5 bases and J dropped 14; count of bases not matched to a gene: 8. CDR3 length equals 13 residues. Germline values: CDR1 SNHLY, CDR2 FYNNEI. The CDR3 nucleotides are TGTGCCAGCAGTCCGGACAGGGATTCCTCCCTCCACTTT. It specifies CASSPDRDSSLHF.

At least ten counts were recorded for this clonotype. V and J are TRBV11-2 and TRBJ2-7, with TRBD2 matching 10 bases. The junction had 15 bases not matched to a gene; V was cut back by 2 bases and J by 2 bases. There are 19 residues in the CDR3. Germline CDR1 is SGHAT and CDR2 is FQNNGV. CDR3 in amino acids: CASSLRLASGSVGPYEQYF. Here the CDR3 DNA reads TGTGCCAGCAGCTTACGGCTGGCTAGCGGGAGTGTGGGACCCTACGAGCAGTACTTC.